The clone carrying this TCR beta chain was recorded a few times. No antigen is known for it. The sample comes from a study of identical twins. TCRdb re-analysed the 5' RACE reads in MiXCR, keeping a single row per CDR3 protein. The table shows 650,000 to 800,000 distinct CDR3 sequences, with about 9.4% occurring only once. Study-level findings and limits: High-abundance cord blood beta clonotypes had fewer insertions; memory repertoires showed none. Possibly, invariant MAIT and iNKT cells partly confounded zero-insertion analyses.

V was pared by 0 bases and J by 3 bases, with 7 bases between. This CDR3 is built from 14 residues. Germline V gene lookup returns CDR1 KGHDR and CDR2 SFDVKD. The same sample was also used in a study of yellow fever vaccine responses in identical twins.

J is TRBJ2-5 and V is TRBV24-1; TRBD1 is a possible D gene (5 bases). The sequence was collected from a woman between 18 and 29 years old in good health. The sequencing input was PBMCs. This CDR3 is CATSDLAREETQYF. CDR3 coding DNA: TGTGCCACCAGTGATTTGGCCAGGGAAGAGACCCAGTACTTC.